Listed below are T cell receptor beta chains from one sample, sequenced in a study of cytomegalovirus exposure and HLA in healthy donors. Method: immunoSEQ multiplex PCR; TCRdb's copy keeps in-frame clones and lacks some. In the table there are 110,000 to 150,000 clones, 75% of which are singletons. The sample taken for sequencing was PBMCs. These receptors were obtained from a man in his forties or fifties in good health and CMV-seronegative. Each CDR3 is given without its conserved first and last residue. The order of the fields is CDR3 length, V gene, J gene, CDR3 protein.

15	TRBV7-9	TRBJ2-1	ASSLTYRADAYNEQF
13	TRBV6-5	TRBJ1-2	ASSYSRRANYGYT
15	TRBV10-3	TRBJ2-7	AISDHGLAGGSYEQY
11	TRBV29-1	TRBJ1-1	SADRGGSTEAF
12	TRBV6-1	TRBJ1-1	ASSEWGGTTEAF
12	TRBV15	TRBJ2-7	ATSRGQKTGEQY
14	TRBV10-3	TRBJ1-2	AISADRSLVGYGYT
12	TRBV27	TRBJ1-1	ASFRAGINTEAF
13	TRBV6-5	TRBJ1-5	ATQSSAAVNQPQH
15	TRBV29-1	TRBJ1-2	SAGPGGAYDRVYGYT
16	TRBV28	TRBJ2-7	ASSGIGTWTGKRDEQY
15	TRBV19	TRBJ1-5	ASSIDLDRGLASPQH
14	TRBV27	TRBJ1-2	ASSLSPGRVSYGYT
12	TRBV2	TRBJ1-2	ASSLTGSYYGYT
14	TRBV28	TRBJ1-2	ASSNSGTVFICGYT
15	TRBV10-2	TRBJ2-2	ASSEFRTQTNTGELF
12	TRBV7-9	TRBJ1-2	ASSLGGATYGYT
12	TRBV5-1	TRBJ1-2	ASSLVARDYGYT
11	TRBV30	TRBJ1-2	AWSEIGRGGYT
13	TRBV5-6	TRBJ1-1	ASSYGQGLHTEAF
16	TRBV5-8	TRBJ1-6	ASSLVGKQGRLNSPLH
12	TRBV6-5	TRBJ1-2	ASSSAGLSYGYT
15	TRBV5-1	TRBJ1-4	ASSLGPGEGTNEKLF
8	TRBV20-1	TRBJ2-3	TSAAYTQY
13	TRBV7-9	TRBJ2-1	ASSYRDRAGNEQF
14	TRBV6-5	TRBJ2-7	ASSYSNRGGSYEQY
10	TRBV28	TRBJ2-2	ASSLTPLELF
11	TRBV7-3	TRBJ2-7	ASSILHSYGQY
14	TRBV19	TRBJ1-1	ATRKEQSYFDTEAF
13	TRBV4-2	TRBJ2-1	ASSQEYRQGAEQF
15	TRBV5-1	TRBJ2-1	ASSRNPQGLKGNEQF
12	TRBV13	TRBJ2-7	ASSGGQRDHEQY
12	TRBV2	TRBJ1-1	ASSESRQGTEAF
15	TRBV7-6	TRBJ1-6	ASSLAVVGDTNSPLH
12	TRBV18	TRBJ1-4	ASSPGPGGEKLF
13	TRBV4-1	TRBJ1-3	ASSRSTTEGNTIY
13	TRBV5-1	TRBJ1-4	ASSLVYATNEKLF
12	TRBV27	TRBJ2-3	ASSLGGGVDTQY
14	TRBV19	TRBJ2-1	ASSADRGLGPNEQF
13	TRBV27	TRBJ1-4	ASSLYSTGDEKLF
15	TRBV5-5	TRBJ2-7	ASRPANSGALSYEQY
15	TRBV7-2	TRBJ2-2	ASSSYLAGVGDGELF
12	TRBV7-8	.	ASSLGGRPYEQY
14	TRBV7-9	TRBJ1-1	ASSASGVGMNTEAF
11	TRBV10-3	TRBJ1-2	AISDRRVRGYT
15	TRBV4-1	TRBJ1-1	ASSQVFYSKGPPEAF
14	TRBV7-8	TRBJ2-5	ASTDPFRVSQETQY
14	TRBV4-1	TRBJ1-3	ASSQDSGISGNTIY
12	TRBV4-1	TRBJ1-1	ASSRPDSNREAF
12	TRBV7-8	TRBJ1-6	ASSLSGGDSPLH
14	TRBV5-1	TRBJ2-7	ASSTFFGSGAYEQY
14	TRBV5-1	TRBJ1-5	ASSRTGQQYNQPQH
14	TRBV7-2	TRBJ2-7	ASSLKRTGSPYEQY
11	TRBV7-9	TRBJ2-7	ASSLGPNYEQY
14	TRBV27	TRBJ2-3	ASSPGLAGGTDTQY
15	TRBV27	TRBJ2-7	ASSSSGTGALSYEQY
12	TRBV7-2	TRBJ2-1	ASSLVGLSNEQF